The clone carrying this T cell receptor (beta chain) was seen only once. The antigen is unknown. This entry belongs to a study of T cell responses to AZD1222 COVID-19 vaccine. Assay used: immunoSEQ multiplex PCR; TCRdb lists only in-frame clones, some missing. Among 120,000 or so clones listed, about 92% were seen once. General observations from the study: Among the donors, most were white British and more were female, and clonal diversity was possibly underestimated. Among AZD1222 vaccinees, only 5 to 7 were seropositive at baseline. There were vaccine-associated CD4 TCRs across spike, dominant at 160-218 and 743-854.

This receptor was obtained from an adult who received the AZD1222 COVID-19 vaccine. Sequencing was performed on peripheral blood, taken 28 days after the second AZD1222 dose.

The CDR3 DNA reads as TGTGCCAGCAGTCCGACAGGGCGCGAGCAGTACTTC. Protein: CASSPTGREQYF. The V and J genes are TRBV28 and TRBJ2-7; 7 bases map to TRBD1. The germline V gene encodes CDR1 MDHEN and CDR2 SYDVKM. This CDR3 comprises 12 residues. The trim removed 5 bases at V and 6 bases at J, leaving 4 bases unmatched.